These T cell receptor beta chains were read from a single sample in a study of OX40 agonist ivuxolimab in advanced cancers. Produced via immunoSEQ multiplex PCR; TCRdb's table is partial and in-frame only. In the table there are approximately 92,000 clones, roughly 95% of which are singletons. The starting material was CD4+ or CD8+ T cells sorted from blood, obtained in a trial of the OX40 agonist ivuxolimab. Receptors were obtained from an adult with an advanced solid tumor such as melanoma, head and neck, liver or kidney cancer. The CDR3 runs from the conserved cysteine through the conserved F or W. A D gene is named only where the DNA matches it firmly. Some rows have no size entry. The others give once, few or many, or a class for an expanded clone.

CASSLYAGSGTGAEKLFF,TGTGCCAGCAGCTTGTACGCCGGATCCGGGACAGGGGCTGAAAAACTGTTTTTT,TRBD1,TRBV5-4,-,TRBJ1-4
CASSLDYRETQYF,TGCGCCAGCAGCTTGGACTACCGGGAGACCCAGTACTTC,-,TRBV5-1,-,TRBJ2-5
CASSLSYVNTEAFF,TGTGCCAGCAGCTTGTCGTACGTGAACACTGAAGCTTTCTTT,-,TRBV5-4,-,TRBJ1-1
CASRGQGTNEKLFF,TGTGCCAGCAGAGGGCAGGGAACTAATGAAAAACTGTTTTTT,-,TRBV7-2,-,TRBJ1-4
CASRWGTGTYGYTF,TGTGCCAGCAGGTGGGGGACAGGGACCTATGGCTACACCTTC,TRBD1,TRBV7-2,-,TRBJ1-2
CASSPRENNSPLHF,TGTGCCAGCAGCCCCCGGGAGAATAATTCACCCCTCCACTTT,-,TRBV7-2,once,TRBJ1-6
CASSLNVSGNTIYF,TGTGCCAGCAGCTTAAATGTGTCTGGAAACACCATATATTTT,-,TRBV7-9,-,TRBJ1-3
CASSPRVGTGELFF,TGTGCCAGCAGTCCCAGGGTAGGAACCGGGGAGCTGTTTTTT,-,TRBV2,once,TRBJ2-2
CASSDSASGHRGSLYEQYF,TGTGCCAGCAGTGACTCGGCTAGCGGCCACCGAGGGTCCCTCTACGAGCAGTACTTC,TRBD2,TRBV6-4,-,TRBJ2-7
CASSLVRGPGNSPLHF,TGTGCCAGCAGCTTAGTGAGGGGGCCAGGTAATTCACCCCTCCACTTT,TRBD1,TRBV7-9,-,TRBJ1-6
CASSLPGADSYEQYF,TGTGCCAGCAGCTTGCCGGGGGCCGACTCCTACGAGCAGTACTTC,-,TRBV5-4,-,TRBJ2-7
CASSMYIYNSPLHF,TGTGCCAGCAGCATGTATATTTATAATTCACCCCTCCACTTT,-,TRBV9,-,TRBJ1-6
CASKEMGGSYEQYF,TGTGCCAGCAAGGAGATGGGGGGCTCCTACGAGCAGTACTTC,-,TRBV6-1,once,TRBJ2-7
CASSLSSGTLYNEQFF,TGTGCCAGCAGCTTGAGCAGCGGGACCTTATACAATGAGCAGTTCTTC,TRBD2,TRBV11-2,-,TRBJ2-1
CASSLWGRGGGTEAFF,TGTGCCAGCAGTTTATGGGGACGAGGCGGTGGTACTGAAGCTTTCTTT,-,TRBV28,-,TRBJ1-1
CASSWGDISYEQYF,TGTGCCAGCAGTTGGGGGGACATCTCCTACGAGCAGTACTTC,-,TRBV6-6,once,TRBJ2-7
CASSLTASATYEQYF,TGTGCCAGCAGCTTAACAGCTAGCGCCACTTACGAGCAGTACTTC,-,TRBV7-3,-,TRBJ2-7
CASSLPLSYEQYF,TGTGCCAGCAGCTTACCCCTCTCCTACGAGCAGTACTTC,-,TRBV7-3,-,TRBJ2-7
CASSLDGAGGFREQFF,TGTGCCAGCAGCTTGGATGGGGCGGGAGGGTTTCGTGAGCAGTTCTTC,TRBD2,TRBV5-4,-,TRBJ2-1
CASHISSGGTGADTQYF,TGCGCCAGCCACATCTCTAGCGGGGGGACGGGCGCAGATACGCAGTATTTT,TRBD2,TRBV5-1,-,TRBJ2-3
CASSPSGGNTEAFF,TGTGCCAGCAGCCCGTCGGGGGGGAACACTGAAGCTTTCTTT,-,TRBV7-9,-,TRBJ1-1
CASSLRQVGTEAFF,TGTGCCAGCAGCTTAAGACAGGTTGGGACTGAAGCTTTCTTT,-,TRBV7-2,-,TRBJ1-1
CAAGRGYTGELFF,TGTGCCGCCGGGAGGGGCTACACCGGGGAGCTGTTTTTT,TRBD2,TRBV7-8,-,TRBJ2-2
CASSLGTSGFNEQFF,TGCGCCAGCAGCCTCGGGACTAGCGGTTTCAATGAGCAGTTCTTC,TRBD2,TRBV4-3,-,TRBJ2-1
CASTWNRGEYGYTF,TGTGCCAGCACCTGGAACAGGGGCGAATATGGCTACACCTTC,TRBD1,TRBV5-6,-,TRBJ1-2
CASSQDERGPYEQYF,TGCGCCAGCAGCCAAGACGAGCGGGGGCCCTACGAGCAGTACTTC,TRBD2,TRBV4-3,-,TRBJ2-7
CASSLRGTQETQYF,TGTGCCAGCAGCTTAAGGGGGACCCAAGAGACCCAGTACTTC,-,TRBV5-4,-,TRBJ2-5
CSARFRETQYF,TGCAGTGCTAGGTTCAGGGAGACCCAGTACTTC,-,TRBV20-1,-,TRBJ2-5
CASSMRGGYGYTF,TGTGCCAGTAGTATGAGGGGTGGCTATGGCTACACCTTC,-,TRBV19,-,TRBJ1-2
CASSPVGVRGTEAFF,TGTGCCAGTAGTCCGGTCGGGGTGCGCGGCACTGAAGCTTTCTTT,-,TRBV19,-,TRBJ1-1
CASSRLGQGTDTQYF,TGTGCCAGCAGTAGACTGGGACAGGGGACAGATACGCAGTATTTT,TRBD1,TRBV6-5,-,TRBJ2-3
CASSLGQGAHLFF,TGTGCCAGCAGCTTAGGGCAGGGGGCGCATTTGTTCTTC,TRBD1,TRBV7-9,-,TRBJ2-1
CASSLLPGGESEAFF,TGTGCCAGCTCCCTCCTTCCCGGAGGAGAGAGTGAAGCTTTCTTT,-,TRBV18,-,TRBJ1-1
CASSYQAGGPYEQYF,TGTGCCAGCAGTTATCAAGCGGGGGGCCCCTACGAGCAGTACTTC,TRBD2,TRBV6-5,-,TRBJ2-7
CASKGQLNTGELFF,TGTGCCAGCAAAGGACAGTTGAACACCGGGGAGCTGTTTTTT,-,TRBV6-5,-,TRBJ2-2
CASSYSPDRNEKLFF,TGTGCCAGCAGTTACTCCCCGGACAGGAATGAAAAACTGTTTTTT,TRBD1,TRBV6-5,-,TRBJ1-4
CASSLRQVEDTQYF,TGCGCCAGCAGCTTGAGACAGGTCGAGGATACGCAGTATTTT,-,TRBV5-1,few,TRBJ2-3
CASSSSVWKSNQPQHF,TGTGCCAGCTCATCTAGTGTATGGAAGAGCAATCAGCCCCAGCATTTT,-,TRBV18,-,TRBJ1-5
CASSLHRPGTGSYNEQFF,TGTGCCAGCAGCCTACATAGACCAGGGACAGGTTCCTACAATGAGCAGTTCTTC,TRBD1,TRBV7-8,-,TRBJ2-1
CASSQGTTSGLYNEQFF,TGCGCCAGCAGCCAAGGGACAACTAGCGGGCTTTACAATGAGCAGTTCTTC,TRBD2,TRBV4-3,-,TRBJ2-1
CASSFWTGRTDSNQPQHF,TGTGCCAGCAGCTTTTGGACAGGGAGGACTGACAGCAATCAGCCCCAGCATTTT,TRBD1,TRBV7-9,-,TRBJ1-5
CASSSFIEGAYEQYF,TGTGCCAGCAGCTCGTTTATTGAGGGCGCCTACGAGCAGTACTTC,-,TRBV5-4,-,TRBJ2-7
CASSAGLAGGPTDTQYF,TGTGCCAGCAGCGCAGGGCTAGCGGGGGGGCCCACAGATACGCAGTATTTT,TRBD2,TRBV9,-,TRBJ2-3
CASSPTLWGQETQYF,TGTGCCAGCAGCCCCACCCTATGGGGTCAAGAGACCCAGTACTTC,-,TRBV7-2,-,TRBJ2-5
CASSQPGTSVTGELFF,TGTGCCAGCAGCCAACCCGGGACTAGCGTCACCGGGGAGCTGTTTTTT,TRBD2,TRBV5-4,-,TRBJ2-2
CASSLGTGNYGYTF,TGTGCCAGCAGCCTCGGGACAGGGAACTATGGCTACACCTTC,TRBD1,TRBV7-2,-,TRBJ1-2
CASSKGQGMGYSPLHF,TGTGCCAGCAGCAAGGGACAGGGGATGGGGTATTCACCCCTCCACTTT,TRBD1,TRBV14,-,TRBJ1-6
CASSYPLATGELFF,TGTGCCAGCAGCTACCCACTAGCGACCGGGGAGCTGTTTTTT,TRBD2,TRBV5-4,-,TRBJ2-2
CASSLGWGQPQHF,TGCGCCAGCAGCTTGGGGTGGGGTCAGCCCCAGCATTTT,-,TRBV5-1,once,TRBJ1-5
CASSLEGQAYNEQFF,TGTGCCAGCAGCTTAGAGGGGCAGGCCTACAATGAGCAGTTCTTC,-,TRBV11-3,-,TRBJ2-1